These 20 T cell receptor beta chains came from one sample sequenced in a study of T cells in Graves' hyperthyroidism and ophthalmopathy (dated by TCRdb to the late 2010s). The library was made by multiplex PCR. Instrument on record: Illumina HiSeq 2000. TCR beta CDR3 regions were amplified from RNA transcripts. For the first round of RT-PCR on the TCR CDR3, the HTBI primer set was used together with the Qiagen OneStep RT-PCR kit. TCRdb's own reprocessing of the public reads used fastp at Q25 and MiXCR and kept productive beta chains. Every entry covers one CDR3 protein and lists the most common genes and DNA from its rows. Recorded for this sample are a few hundred thousand distinct CDR3 sequences; about 16% of them occurred a single time. The ten largest clones take up approximately 32% of the sample. Input material: blood. Receptor source: a woman aged 30 to 39 with Graves' ophthalmopathy.

This clonotype was counted many times. The chain employs TRBV6-2 or TRBV6-3 and TRBJ1-1, with D unresolved. This CDR3 has 13 amino acids. Trimming left V 6 bases short and J 5 bases short, with 13 bases between. The V gene's germline CDR1 is MNHEY and CDR2 SVGEGT. CDR3 sequence: CASRFGRVTEAFF. The CDR3 DNA reads TGTGCCAGCAGATTCGGGAGGGTGACTGAAGCTTTCTTT.

A few counts support this clonotype. The chain couples TRBV5-6 to TRBJ2-3; D is unclear. Trimming stripped 0 bases from V and 3 bases from J, with 11 bases between. The CDR3 runs 15 residues. CDR1 and CDR2 (germline): SGHDT, YYEEEE. CDR3: CASSLDHFATDTQYF. In nucleotides, the CDR3 is TGTGCCAGCAGCTTGGACCACTTCGCGACAGATACGCAGTATTTT.

The rearrangement uses TRBV19 and TRBJ1-3; no firm D call. This CDR3 is built from 14 residues. The V end was cut by 9 bases, the J end by 0 bases, with 12 bases between. Germline CDR1 is LNHDA and CDR2 is SQIVND (reference sequence). The CDR3 DNA reads TGTGCCAGCTCCGACTTCCGCTCTGGAAACACCATATATTTT. Translation gives CASSDFRSGNTIYF.

This clonotype was detected a few times. The CDR3 DNA sequence: TGTGCCAGCAGTGAGTTGGACAGGGCCCACGAGCAGTACTTC. Translation gives CASSELDRAHEQYF. This rearrangement joins TRBV27 to TRBJ2-7; TRBD1 matches 8 bases. V was pared by 5 bases and J by 5 bases, with 8 bases of the junction left unmatched. This CDR3 is built from 14 residues. Per germline, CDR1 MNHEY and CDR2 SMNVEV (reference sequence).

This clonotype was seen a few times. The chain carries TRBV12-3 or TRBV12-4 and TRBJ1-1; D uncertain. Trimming pared 2 bases from V and 6 bases from J, leaving 4 bases between. This CDR3 region has 11 residues. CDR3 sequence (DNA): TGTGCCAGCAGTTTATCGGCTGAAGCTTTCTTT. This gives the protein CASSLSAEAFF.

This clonotype has ten or more counts. V usage is TRBV28 and J usage is TRBJ1-1; D remains ambiguous. This CDR3 is 14 amino acids long. In germline, CDR1 is MDHEN, CDR2 SYDVKM. The V end was cut by 2 bases, the J end by 0 bases, with 7 bases between. CDR3 amino acids: CASSLARMNTEAFF. As DNA, the CDR3 is TGTGCCAGCAGTTTAGCCAGGATGAACACTGAAGCTTTCTTT.

Worth noting for this clonotype: At one of its ends the junction is not consistent with the germline gene, which may arise from a read error. CDR3 in amino acids: CASSLDRYGQYF. The CDR3 coding sequence is TGTGCCAGCAGCTTAGATCGCTACGGGCAGTACTTC. V is TRBV11-2 and J is TRBJ2-7; D remains unclear. CDR3 size: 12 residues. Germline V gene lookup returns CDR1 SGHAT and CDR2 FQNNGV.

This clonotype was counted at least ten times. The chain recombines TRBV7-2 with TRBJ2-7, with D perhaps matching TRBD1 or TRBD2 (5 bases each). V lost 8 bases and J 7 bases, leaving 18 bases between the germline ends. The V gene's germline CDR1 is SGHTA and CDR2 FQGNSA. The CDR3 contains 13 residues. CDR3 region: CASCPGPREEQYF. CDR3 sequence (DNA): TGTGCCAGCTGCCCGGGGCCCAGAGAGGAGCAGTACTTC.

This clonotype appeared many times. This chain links TRBV2 with TRBJ2-3; D is unclear. The germline V gene has CDR1 SNHLY and CDR2 FYNNEI. V lost 5 bases to trimming and J lost 0 bases, with 9 bases between them. The CDR3 sequence is 14 residues long. This chain's CDR3 is CASSNDLSTDTQYF. The DNA for the CDR3 is TGTGCCAGCAGTAACGACCTTAGCACAGATACGCAGTATTTT.

This clonotype was detected many times. This chain joins TRBV28 and TRBJ1-1; no definite D call. This CDR3 spans 15 amino acids. V was cut by 1 base and J by 1 base, with 10 bases left in between. Germline CDR1 and CDR2: MDHEN and SYDVKM. The CDR3 loop is CASSLFRIRNTEAFF. CDR3 in DNA: TGTGCCAGCAGTTTATTTAGGATTCGGAACACTGAAGCTTTCTTT.

This clonotype came up many times. The V gene is TRBV6-2 or TRBV6-3, the J gene TRBJ2-7; a weak D match, TRBD2 (6 bases). The V gene lost 5 bases and the J gene lost 3 bases, with 14 bases spanning the gap. Germline V gene sequence: CDR1 MNHEY, CDR2 SVGEGT. CDR3 length: 14 residues. This chain's CDR3 is CASSLGLILYEQYF. DNA of the CDR3: TGTGCCAGCAGTCTGGGACTTATACTCTACGAGCAGTACTTC.

The sample holds a few counts of this clonotype. The chain uses TRBV5-6 and TRBJ2-2; TRBD1 aligns across 7 bases. This CDR3 comprises 17 residues. Unmatched junction bases numbered 10, after V lost 4 bases and J lost 1 base. The germline V gene encodes CDR1 SGHDT and CDR2 YYEEEE. CDR3 sequence reads: CASSLTWTGKNTGELFF. The DNA for the CDR3 is TGTGCCAGCAGCCTAACCTGGACAGGAAAGAACACCGGGGAGCTGTTTTTT.

The table lists this clonotype with many counts. The V and J genes are TRBV12-3 or TRBV12-4 and TRBJ2-1; D tentatively fits TRBD1 or TRBD2 (5 bases each). Trimming took 1 base from V and 3 from J, leaving 10 bases between them. The CDR3 contains 15 residues. The CDR3: CASSLDGGNYNEQFF. In nucleotides, the CDR3 is TGTGCCAGCAGTTTAGATGGGGGAAACTACAATGAGCAGTTCTTC.

The rearrangement uses TRBV10-3 and TRBJ2-1; 7 bases are a match to TRBD2. The CDR3 has 16 residues. V trimming: 2 bases; J trimming: 5 bases; junction bases outside the gene matches: 9. CDR1 ENHRY and CDR2 SYGVKD come from the germline V gene. The CDR3 DNA reads as TGTGCCATCAGTGAGAAGTCGTCGGGGGGAGACAATGAGCAGTTCTTC. It specifies CAISEKSSGGDNEQFF.

This clonotype has ten or more counts. The gene calls are TRBV7-2 and TRBJ2-3; D gene unclear. This CDR3 comprises 12 residues. Germline CDR1 and CDR2: SGHTA and FQGNSA. Trimming took off 5 bases at V and 7 bases at J, with 10 bases between the two ends. The CDR3 nucleotides read TGTGCCAGCAGCAAGCTAGTTAATACGCAGTATTTT. It is translated as CASSKLVNTQYF.

The sample holds many counts of this clonotype. The chain combines TRBV4-3 with TRBJ1-6, with 10 bases aligning to TRBD1. Germline V gene lookup returns CDR1 LGHNA and CDR2 YSLEER. The trim removed 1 base at V and 8 bases at J, leaving 5 bases unmatched. The CDR3 consists of 16 residues. CDR3 loop: CASSQVGTGEDSPLHF. The CDR3 DNA reads TGCGCCAGCAGCCAAGTTGGGACAGGGGAGGATTCACCCCTCCACTTT.

This clonotype was picked up many times. The chain combines TRBV6-2 or TRBV6-3 with TRBJ2-3; the D is unclear. Trimming took 5 bases from V and 0 from J, leaving 9 bases between them. The CDR3 sequence is 14 residues long. Germline assignment: CDR1 MNHEY and CDR2 SVGEGT. The CDR3, as DNA: TGTGCCAGCAGTGGTGACAAGAGCACAGATACGCAGTATTTT. This translates into CASSGDKSTDTQYF.

This clonotype was recorded many times. This chain uses TRBV9 with TRBJ1-2; a weak D match, TRBD1 (5 bases). The ends were cut back, 1 base at V and 8 bases at J, with 18 bases in the middle. Germline V gene sequence: CDR1 SGDLS, CDR2 YYNGEE. The CDR3 loop spans 15 amino acids. As DNA, the CDR3 is TGTGCCAGCAGCGTAACCCTCAGAGAGACAGCCGGCTACACCTTC. It specifies CASSVTLRETAGYTF.

This clonotype turned up a few times. The gene calls are TRBV20-1 and TRBJ2-1, with TRBD2 identical over 12 bases. Losses at the gene ends were 1 base for V and 4 bases for J; bases not matched to a gene: 11. CDR3 length: 18 amino acids. The germline gives CDR1 DFQATT, CDR2 SNEGSKA (reference sequence). The CDR3 nucleotides read TGCAGTGCTAGAGGGACTAGCGGGGCCCGTTTATCATACAATGAGCAGTTCTTC. Protein product: CSARGTSGARLSYNEQFF.

This clonotype was detected ten times or more. The rearrangement uses TRBV20-1 and TRBJ2-7; D is perhaps TRBD1 (6 bases). Trimming took 5 bases from V and 0 from J, leaving 14 bases between them. The CDR3 totals 14 residues. Germline CDR1 and CDR2: DFQATT and SNEGSKA (reference sequence). The DNA for the CDR3 is TGCAGTGCTCCAACGGGACACAGCTCCTACGAGCAGTACTTC. It codes for CSAPTGHSSYEQYF.